This T cell receptor beta chain was profiled in a study of T cells in narcolepsy. Whole-study findings and limits: No autoreactive T cell clone sequences appeared in some memory CD4+ repertoires. Reportedly, autoreactive clonotypes were serially detected in patients' blood but not controls'. HCRT-specific and TRIB2-specific autoreactive clonotypes appeared among same-patient CSF and blood CD4+ clonotypes.

This clone has just a few counts. What it binds is not known. Only in-frame clones appear in the TCRdb table, and some are missing; sequencing was by immunoSEQ multiplex PCR. The table lists 20,000 to 30,000 clones, around 85% of them singletons. This CDR3 spans 14 amino acids. The V end lost 6 bases, the J end lost 5 bases, and 15 bases lay between the germline ends. From germline, CDR1 is KGHSH and CDR2 LQKENI. Sequenced material: CD45RA- memory CD4+ T cells from PBMCs. V gene TRBV18 combines with J gene TRBJ2-3, with D perhaps TRBD2 (5 bases). The clonotype comes from a human donor with narcolepsy. The CDR3 reads CASSLNHGEDTQYF. The CDR3 DNA reads TGTGCCAGCTCGCTCAACCACGGGGAAGATACGCAGTATTTT.